Listed here are 16 T cell receptor beta chains from one sample, sequenced in a study of post-analysis software for immune sequencing data (dated by TCRdb to between 2014 and 2017). The receptor library was made with PCR. The instrument given in TCRdb is Illumina HiSeq 2500. Unique molecular identifiers were incorporated into TCR beta cDNA libraries to reduce PCR and sequencing biases. TCRdb trimmed public reads at Q25 via fastp, called clones via MiXCR and kept in-frame beta chains. One record per CDR3 amino acid sequence lists the most common genes and DNA. Here the sample has under 200,000 distinct CDR3 sequences; around 29% occur a single time. Around 3.7% of the sample belongs to the ten largest clones. These receptors are not linked to any known antigen. Overall study results and their limits: Significantly higher frequencies in patients than in controls were found for roughly 5 TRBV segments, including TRBV5-6, TRBV5-1 and TRBV20-1.

Sequenced input: blood. The receptor source for this set is a girl aged 2 to 17 with multiple sclerosis.

Ten or more counts support this clonotype. This chain joins TRBV20-1 and TRBJ2-7; possibly TRBD1 for D (6 bases). Germline values: CDR1 DFQATT, CDR2 SNEGSKA (reference sequence). Deletions cut 5 bases from V and 0 bases from J, with 14 bases between. There are 14 residues in the CDR3. CDR3 DNA: TGCAGTGCTCGACAGGACCCGAGCTCCTACGAGCAGTACTTC. It translates to CSARQDPSSYEQYF.

This clonotype showed up just a few times. This sequence joins TRBV2 and TRBJ2-7, with TRBD1 identical over 9 bases. The junction had 2 bases not matched to a gene; V was cut back by 8 bases and J by 3 bases. Germline CDR1 reads SNHLY; CDR2 reads FYNNEI. The CDR3 has 12 residues. CDR3 amino acids: CASAGQGYEQYF. The CDR3 nucleotides are TGTGCCAGCGCGGGACAGGGCTACGAGCAGTACTTC.

Comment on this clonotype: This may be a read error: a much more frequent sequence differs by one nucleotide. The J gene is TRBJ2-1, the V gene TRBV15, with D tentatively TRBD2 (5 bases). V lost 0 bases and J 2 bases, leaving 14 bases between the germline ends. CDR3 size: 17 residues. The germline V gene encodes CDR1 LNHNV and CDR2 YYDKDF (reference sequence). As DNA, the CDR3 is TGTGCCACCAGCAGAGATTCCCAGCGGTACCCCTACAATGAGCAGTTCTTC. Its protein is CATSRDSQRYPYNEQFF.

The chain combines TRBV2 with TRBJ2-3; possibly TRBD1 for D (5 bases). V shed 7 bases and J shed 5 bases, with 13 bases lying between them. This CDR3 has 13 amino acids. Germline V gene data show CDR1 as SNHLY and CDR2 as FYNNEI. Here the CDR3 DNA reads TGTGCCAGCAAAGGGGATACGGGAGATACGCAGTATTTT. Its translation: CASKGDTGDTQYF.

The genes are TRBV2 and TRBJ2-3, with TRBD2 identical over 9 bases. The germline V gene encodes CDR1 SNHLY and CDR2 FYNNEI. The V segment lost 8 bases and the J segment 2 bases; nucleotides outside the gene matches: 8. The CDR3 totals 15 residues. CDR3 loop: CASGGTSGLTDTQYF. DNA of the CDR3: TGTGCCAGCGGAGGAACTAGCGGGCTCACAGATACGCAGTATTTT.

This clonotype was counted a few times. This chain links TRBV6-6 with TRBJ2-1, with D hard to call. The germline V gene encodes CDR1 MNHNY and CDR2 SVGAGI (reference sequence). There are 13 residues in the CDR3. With 2 bases removed from V and 4 bases from J, the gap between germline ends came to 6 bases. CDR3 sequence reads: CASSYGQYNEQFF. CDR3 nucleotide sequence: TGTGCCAGCAGTTACGGTCAGTACAATGAGCAGTTCTTC.

Comments on this clonotype: This may arise from a read error, as a much more abundant clone is one base away. The rearrangement uses TRBV5-1 and TRBJ2-1; 9 nucleotides agree with TRBD1. The CDR3 is made up of 15 amino acids. Germline lookup yields CDR1 SGHRS and CDR2 YFSETQ. CDR3 sequence (DNA): TGCGCCAGCAGTTCGGACAGGGGTTTAGGAAATGGGCAGTTCTTC. Encoded protein: CASSSDRGLGNGQFF.

This clonotype was recorded a few times. The chain joins TRBV24-1 to TRBJ2-1; D gene ambiguous. The V and J ends lost 5 bases and 0 bases respectively, with 7 bases between them. Looked up from germline, CDR1 is KGHDR and CDR2 is SFDVKD. The CDR3 extends over 14 amino acids. The CDR3: CATSVWSSYNEQFF. CDR3 nucleotides: TGTGCCACCAGTGTGTGGAGCTCCTACAATGAGCAGTTCTTC.

The V and J genes are TRBV5-1 and TRBJ1-1, with a tentative D call TRBD1 (5 bases). Trimming shortened V by 5 bases and J by 6 bases, and 14 bases separated the two germline ends. The CDR3 is made up of 13 amino acids. CDR1 and CDR2 (germline): SGHRS, YFSETQ. CDR3: CASRVAWDSEAFF. The CDR3, as DNA: TGCGCCAGCAGGGTCGCTTGGGACTCTGAAGCTTTCTTT.

The rearrangement uses TRBV5-1 and TRBJ2-5; D gene uncertain. The tail of the sequence fits TRBJ2-7 better, so the J call may be wrong. The V gene's germline CDR1 is SGHRS and CDR2 YFSETQ. This CDR3 spans 13 amino acids. The CDR3 sequence: CASSPGVWDEQYF. Here the CDR3 DNA reads TGCGCCAGCAGCCCGGGCGTATGGGACGAGCAGTACTTC.

This clonotype showed up just a few times. V and J are TRBV28 and TRBJ1-6, with a possible D match to TRBD1 (5 bases). Trimming pared 5 bases from V and 7 bases from J, leaving 12 bases between. The CDR3 totals 14 residues. Germline values: CDR1 MDHEN, CDR2 SYDVKM. The CDR3, as DNA: TGTGCCAGCAGTCCACCGGGGGTCAATTCACCCCTCCACTTT. It codes for CASSPPGVNSPLHF.

The genes are TRBV27 and TRBJ2-7; D may correspond to TRBD1 or TRBD2 (6 bases each). The V and J ends lost 3 bases and 3 bases respectively, with 12 bases between them. There are 14 residues in the CDR3. Germline CDR1 reads MNHEY; CDR2 reads SMNVEV (reference sequence). This CDR3 is CASSLGGDHYEQYF. The CDR3, as DNA: TGTGCCAGCAGTTTGGGGGGCGACCACTACGAGCAGTACTTC.

This clonotype appeared many times. This rearrangement joins TRBV27 to TRBJ2-4; the match to TRBD2 covers 11 bases. V lost 8 bases, J lost 2 bases, and 8 bases stayed unmatched. The CDR3 is 16 residues long. Germline CDR1 and CDR2: MNHEY and SMNVEV (reference sequence). DNA for the CDR3: TGTGCCAGCGGGCCGGGACTAGCGGTAACCAAAAACATTCAGTACTTC. Translating gives CASGPGLAVTKNIQYF.

The table lists this clonotype with a few counts. V is TRBV6-5 and J is TRBJ1-4; D uncertain. CDR1 and CDR2 from the germline V gene are MNHEY and SVGAGI. V lost 7 bases, J lost 4 bases, and 10 bases lay in between. This CDR3 region has 13 residues. CDR3 amino acids: CASTPGSNEKLFF. CDR3 bases: TGTGCCAGCACCCCTGGAAGTAATGAAAAACTGTTTTTT.

This clonotype was seen a few times. Sequence at one end of the junction differs from germline and may be a read error. V gene TRBV7-7 combines with J gene TRBJ2-3; D unresolved. Germline V gene sequence: CDR1 SSHAT, CDR2 FNYEAQ (reference sequence). The CDR3 has 16 residues. This CDR3 reads CASSLGLAPPADTQYF. Written as DNA, the CDR3 is TGTGCTAGCAGCTTAGGGCTTGCGCCGCCTGCGGATACGCAGTATTTT.

The chain uses TRBV10-3 and TRBJ2-1, with D perhaps matching TRBD1 or TRBD2 (5 bases each). The end of the DNA fits TRBJ2-7 better, so the J call may be wrong. This CDR3 has 16 amino acids. Germline V gives CDR1 ENHRY, CDR2 SYGVKD. Here the CDR3 reads CAISEDQGRSYNEQYF. The CDR3 DNA follows: TGTGCCATCAGTGAGGACCAGGGACGGTCCTACAATGAGCAGTACTTC.